This T cell receptor beta chain was sequenced in a study of T cells expressing NK-cell markers. Notes on this clonotype: Its antigen is undetermined.

Per germline, CDR1 MDHEN and CDR2 SYDVKM. CDR3 size: 18 residues. Whole-study findings and limits: Each of 6 or 7 donors carried dominant NKG2C+ clonotypes accounting for about 1.0-8% of CD8+ T cells.

TCRdb reprocessed the 5' RACE reads and stores each CDR3 protein as one record, lacking DNA. The table gives fewer than 300,000 distinct CDR3 sequences; the top ten clones make up 4% to 4.5% of it. This sequence was found in a woman aged 18 to 75 in good health. The genes are TRBV28 and TRBJ1-4; TCRdb designates TRBD1, a call that cannot be tested without DNA. The sample comprised blood T cells: a sorted CD56 or NKG2C T cell subset, CD4+ or CD8+ T cells, or bulk PBMC T cells (not recorded which). The CDR3 reads CASSSRTRTGYGNEKLFF.